This TCR beta chain was found in a study of CD8 T cells in ankylosing spondylitis. About this clonotype itself: What it recognizes is unknown.

Study-wide points: Made up of 7 to 9 highly homologous variants, a TCR beta motif appeared characteristic of ankylosing spondylitis blood. There were earlier reports of some motif variants in reactive arthritis synovial fluid and blood.

The CDR3 is made up of 16 amino acids. The V gene lost 3 bases and the J gene lost 2 bases, with 14 bases spanning the gap. Germline V gene lookup returns CDR1 MDHEN and CDR2 SYDVKM. For TCR beta, libraries came from quantitative 5'-RACE with molecular barcodes. One entry per CDR3 protein results from TCRdb running MiXCR on the 5' RACE reads. Seen here are some 400,000 distinct CDR3 sequences, about a fifth observed once, and the top ten hold 16%. This chain links TRBV28 with TRBJ2-1, with D possibly matching TRBD1 (5 bases). The sample was blood, either unsorted or a sorted T cell fraction (not recorded which). The sequence was obtained from a male donor with ankylosing spondylitis. CDR3 coding DNA: TGTGCCAGCAGTTTGGTTGGGCAGGGAACCTACAATGAGCAGTTCTTC. Protein product: CASSLVGQGTYNEQFF.